This entry features one TCR beta chain sequence. The record originates from a study of shared clonotypes between healthy human individuals. From germline, CDR1 is KGHSH and CDR2 LQKENI. Losses at the gene ends were 3 bases for V and 0 bases for J; bases not matched to a gene: 10. The CDR3 totals 18 residues. CD4+ cell separation produced CD45RA+ naive and CD45RA-negative memory subsets. As originally analysed: With immunoSEQ giving junction-only sequences and no quality scores, filtering differed. Sequencing was performed with immunoSEQ multiplex PCR; in TCRdb, only in-frame clones are kept and a portion is missing. V, J and clone size were drawn from that table, and D and trimming were deduced from the DNA. The table shows fewer than 1.8 million clones, with less than 99% occurring only once.

The TCR sequence derives from a man younger than 45 in good health. This chain links TRBV18 with TRBJ2-2; the match to TRBD1 covers 7 bases. Material: naive CD4+ T cells sorted from blood. As for subset: CD45RA+ positively selected. The CDR3 DNA reads as TGTGCCAGCTCACCCAACCCCTCGACAGGGCCGAACACCGGGGAGCTGTTTTTT. It yields the protein CASSPNPSTGPNTGELFF.